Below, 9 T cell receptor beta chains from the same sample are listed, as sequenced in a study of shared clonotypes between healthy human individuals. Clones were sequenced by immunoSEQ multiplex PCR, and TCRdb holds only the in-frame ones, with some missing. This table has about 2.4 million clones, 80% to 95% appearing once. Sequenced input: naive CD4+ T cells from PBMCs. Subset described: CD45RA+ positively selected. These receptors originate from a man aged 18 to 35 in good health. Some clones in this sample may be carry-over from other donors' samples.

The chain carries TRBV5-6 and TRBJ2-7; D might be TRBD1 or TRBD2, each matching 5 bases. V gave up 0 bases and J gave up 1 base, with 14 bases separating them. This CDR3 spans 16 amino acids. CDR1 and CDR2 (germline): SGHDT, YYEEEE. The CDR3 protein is CASSLAGTTVSYEQYF. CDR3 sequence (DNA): TGTGCCAGCAGCTTGGCCGGGACCACAGTATCCTACGAGCAGTACTTC.

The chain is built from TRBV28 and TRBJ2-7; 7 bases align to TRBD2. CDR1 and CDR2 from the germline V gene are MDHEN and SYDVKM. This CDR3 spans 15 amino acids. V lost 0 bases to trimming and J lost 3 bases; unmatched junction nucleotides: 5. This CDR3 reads CASSLWGGADYEQYF. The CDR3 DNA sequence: TGTGCCAGCAGTTTATGGGGAGGGGCAGACTACGAGCAGTACTTC.

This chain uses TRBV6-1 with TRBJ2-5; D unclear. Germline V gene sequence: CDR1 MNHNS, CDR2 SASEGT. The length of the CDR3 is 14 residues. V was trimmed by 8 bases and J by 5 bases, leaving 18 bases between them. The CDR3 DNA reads TGTGCCAGCGGAGTGTATCTACTCGCTGAGACCCAGTACTTC. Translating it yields CASGVYLLAETQYF.

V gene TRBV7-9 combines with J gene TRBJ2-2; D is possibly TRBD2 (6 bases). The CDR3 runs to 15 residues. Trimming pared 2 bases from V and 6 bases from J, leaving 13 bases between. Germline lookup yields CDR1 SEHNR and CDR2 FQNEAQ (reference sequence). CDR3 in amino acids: CASSLRIPGAGELFF. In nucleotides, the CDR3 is TGTGCCAGCAGCTTACGCATCCCGGGGGCCGGGGAGCTGTTTTTT.

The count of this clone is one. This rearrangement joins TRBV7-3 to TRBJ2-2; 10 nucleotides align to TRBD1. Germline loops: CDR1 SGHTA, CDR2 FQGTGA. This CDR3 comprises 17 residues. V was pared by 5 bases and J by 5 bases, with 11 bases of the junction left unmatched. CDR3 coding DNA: TGTGCCAGCAGCCCAAGGCGGACAGGGGGTCCTACCGGGGAGCTGTTTTTT. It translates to CASSPRRTGGPTGELFF.

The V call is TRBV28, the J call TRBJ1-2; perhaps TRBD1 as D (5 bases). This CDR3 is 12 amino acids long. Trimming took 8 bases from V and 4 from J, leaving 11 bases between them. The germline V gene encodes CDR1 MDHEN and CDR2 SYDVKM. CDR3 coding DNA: TGTGCCAGCGGGGGAACTAGCTATGGCTACACCTTC. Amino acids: CASGGTSYGYTF.

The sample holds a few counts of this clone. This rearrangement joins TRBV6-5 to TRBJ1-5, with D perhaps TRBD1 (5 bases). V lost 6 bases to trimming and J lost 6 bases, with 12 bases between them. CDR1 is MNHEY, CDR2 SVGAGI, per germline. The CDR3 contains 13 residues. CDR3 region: CASSEGPSQPQHF. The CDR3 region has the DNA TGTGCCAGCAGCGAGGGGCCTAGTCAGCCCCAGCATTTT.

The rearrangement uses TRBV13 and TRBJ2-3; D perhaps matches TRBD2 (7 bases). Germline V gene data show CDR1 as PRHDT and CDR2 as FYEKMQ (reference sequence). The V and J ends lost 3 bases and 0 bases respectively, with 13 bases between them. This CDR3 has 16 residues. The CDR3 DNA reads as TGTGCCAGCAGCTTTGGGGGGGGCGTTAGCACAGATACGCAGTATTTT. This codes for CASSFGGGVSTDTQYF.

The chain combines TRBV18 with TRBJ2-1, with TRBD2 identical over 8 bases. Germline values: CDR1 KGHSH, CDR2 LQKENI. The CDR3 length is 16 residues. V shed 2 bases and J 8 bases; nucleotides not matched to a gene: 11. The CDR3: CASSPFGRAAGDEQFF. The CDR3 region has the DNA TGTGCCAGCTCACCATTCGGGAGGGCCGCGGGAGATGAGCAGTTCTTC.